The following is a T cell receptor (beta chain) sequence with its context. Its specificity is unknown. This CDR3 is also generated by other DNA sequences in the sample. The repertoire was sequenced with immunoSEQ multiplex PCR; TCRdb's copy has only in-frame clones and lacks some. Found here are about 2 million clones, about 95% of them singletons; the top ten hold 0.9% to 1.3%. There are 14 residues in the CDR3. Germline CDR1 reads SGDLS; CDR2 reads YYNGEE. V was pared by 0 bases and J by 5 bases, with 10 bases between. The sample is drawn from a study of shared clonotypes between healthy human individuals. In the study overall: Three CD4 naive, three CD4 memory, two CD8 naive and one CD8 memory plate were used per donor. Study results and limitations: Naive CD4 clonotypes overlapped across several donors at roughly 5.1%. Few donors limited the genetic and exposure-history diversity represented. The study found lower generation probabilities in non-shared clonotypes than in those shared by all four donors.

Positively selected for CCR7, the CD45RO-negative cells used as naive CD8 cells excluded terminally differentiated effector memory CD45RA+ cells. Sample: naive CD8+ T cells sorted from blood. J is TRBJ2-3 and V is TRBV9; D is possibly TRBD2 (5 bases). The receptor's source is a young man in good health. The CDR3 coding sequence is TGTGCCAGCAGCGTAGCCGGGGTGGGAGATACGCAGTATTTT. This encodes CASSVAGVGDTQYF.